This T cell receptor (beta chain) was identified in a study of cytomegalovirus exposure and HLA in healthy donors. Study background: The approximately 120 million unique TCR beta sequences, from around 200 million T cells, were found by an earlier analysis.

PCR employed 60 Vbeta and 13 Jbeta primers. Profiling relied on immunoSEQ multiplex PCR, and the TCRdb table lists in-frame clones only, not all of them. The sample records more than 95,000 clones, around 9.1% being singletons. Germline CDR1 reads MNHEY; CDR2 reads SMNVEV (reference sequence). Unmatched junction bases numbered 12, after V lost 8 bases and J lost 1 base. This CDR3 spans 16 amino acids. This clone was counted only a few times. Its antigen is still unknown. Study conclusions and caveats: In a later analysis, across HLA loci, associated TCR counts were highest for DRB1, lowest for HLA-C.

Sequenced input: PBMCs. The sequence was obtained from a man in his forties in good health and CMV-seropositive. The rearrangement links TRBV27 to TRBJ2-3, with 7 bases matching TRBD1. The CDR3, as DNA: TGTGCCAGCGGTACTACAGGGGTTCAAGGCACAGATACGCAGTATTTT. This encodes CASGTTGVQGTDTQYF.